The clone carrying this TCR beta chain was seen repeatedly, ten times or more. The antigen is undetermined. The read terminates 3 residues before the CDR3 end, so the remaining end is supplied by the germline J gene. The record originates from a study of T cell clonality in common variable immunodeficiency. Sequencing input was equivalent genomic DNA from CVID and controls. Sequenced by immunoSEQ multiplex PCR; TCRdb stores in-frame clones only, minus some. Listed for the sample are about 81,000 clones, none seen a single time. Notes on the study in general: Fewer TCRbeta clones were shared among CVID subjects than controls.

The V gene's germline CDR1 is MNHEY and CDR2 SVGEGT. This CDR3 is 15 amino acids long. V lost 5 bases and J 4 bases, leaving 12 bases between the germline ends. Sequenced: peripheral blood mononuclear cells. The chain carries TRBV6-2 or TRBV6-3 and TRBJ2-6; D is ambiguous. This clonotype originated in a person aged 18 to 70 in good health. The sequenced CDR3 bases are TGTGCCAGCAGTACCGACCTACTAGGGGCCAACGTC. It translates to CASSTDLLGANV. The whole CDR3 reads CASSTDLLGANVLTF.